This entry lists 6 T cell receptor beta chains sequenced from one sample in a study of cytomegalovirus exposure and HLA in healthy donors. The PCR used 60 Vbeta and 13 Jbeta primers. Produced via immunoSEQ multiplex PCR; TCRdb's table is partial and in-frame only. The sample has 200,000 or so clones, roughly 80% seen once. Source material: PBMCs. The receptor source for this set is a woman aged 25 to 39 in good health and CMV-seropositive.

This chain uses TRBV5-6 with TRBJ2-7; D is unresolved. In germline, CDR1 is SGHDT, CDR2 YYEEEE. V was clipped by 0 bases and J by 0 bases, with 7 bases between them. The CDR3 sequence is 14 residues long. CDR3 DNA: TGTGCCAGCAGCTTGGAGCCTAGCTCCTACGAGCAGTACTTC. Its translation: CASSLEPSSYEQYF.

This chain uses TRBV11-2 with TRBJ2-7; the D gene is possibly TRBD1 (5 bases). From germline, CDR1 is SGHAT and CDR2 FQNNGV. V was clipped by 1 base and J by 0 bases, with 10 bases between them. This CDR3 contains 15 residues. The CDR3 loop is CASSLGPDNSYEQYF. The CDR3 DNA sequence: TGTGCCAGCAGCTTAGGGCCGGACAACTCCTACGAGCAGTACTTC.

V gene TRBV29-1 combines with J gene TRBJ1-1, with D possibly being TRBD1 (6 bases). CDR3 size: 11 residues. Germline V CDR1 and CDR2: SQVTM, ANQGSEA. V was clipped by 6 bases and J by 8 bases, with 13 bases between them. CDR3 protein: CSVYREIEAFF. CDR3 sequence (DNA): TGCAGCGTCTACAGGGAGATAGAAGCTTTCTTT. Complete variable domain (other parts from reference TRBV29-1 and TRBJ1-1): SAVISQKPSRDICQRGTSLTIQCQVDSQVTMMFWYRQQPGQSLTLIATANQGSEATYESGFVIDKFPISRPNLTFSTLTVSNMSPEDSSIYLCSVYREIEAFFGQGTRLTVV.

CDR3 loop: CASSFRDKSYEQYF. The DNA of the CDR3 is TGTGCCAGCAGCTTCCGGGACAAGAGCTACGAGCAGTACTTC. The V gene is TRBV13, the J gene TRBJ2-7; the D gene is possibly TRBD1 (6 bases). V shed 3 bases and J shed 3 bases, with 12 bases lying between them. CDR1 is PRHDT and CDR2 is FYEKMQ in the germline V gene (reference sequence). The CDR3 has 14 amino acids. Full variable domain (rest looked up from reference TRBV13 and TRBJ2-7): AAGVIQSPRHLIKEKRETATLKCYPIPRHDTVYWYQQGPGQDPQFLISFYEKMQSDKGSIPDRFSAQQFSDYHSELNMSSLELGDSALYFCASSFRDKSYEQYFGPGTRLTVT.

The genes are TRBV30 and TRBJ1-5; weak D call: TRBD1 (5 bases). Deletions cut 0 bases from V and 7 bases from J, with 10 bases between. The CDR3 is made up of 13 amino acids. Germline V gives CDR1 GTSNPN, CDR2 SVGIG (reference sequence). The CDR3 nucleotides read TGTGCCTGGAGTGTACAGGATGGGCAGCCCCAGCATTTT. Encoded protein: CAWSVQDGQPQHF.

The chain links TRBV6-5 to TRBJ1-4; D is ambiguous. The germline V gene encodes CDR1 MNHEY and CDR2 SVGAGI. This CDR3 is built from 15 residues. V lost 8 bases to trimming and J lost 1 base, with 14 bases between them. CDR3 loop: CASRPGSLTNEKLFF. The DNA of the CDR3 is TGTGCCAGCCGTCCGGGATCGCTAACTAATGAAAAACTGTTTTTT.